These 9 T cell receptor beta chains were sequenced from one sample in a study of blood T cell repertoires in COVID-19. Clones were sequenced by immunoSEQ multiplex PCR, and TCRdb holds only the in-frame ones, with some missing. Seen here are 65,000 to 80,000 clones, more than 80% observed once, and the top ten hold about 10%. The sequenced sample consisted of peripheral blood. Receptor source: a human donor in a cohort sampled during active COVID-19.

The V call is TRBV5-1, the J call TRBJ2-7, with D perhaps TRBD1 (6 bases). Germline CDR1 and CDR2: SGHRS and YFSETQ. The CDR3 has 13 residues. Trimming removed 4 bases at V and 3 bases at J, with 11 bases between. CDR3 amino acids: CASSPDRFYEQYF. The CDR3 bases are TGCGCCAGCAGCCCAGACAGGTTCTACGAGCAGTACTTC.

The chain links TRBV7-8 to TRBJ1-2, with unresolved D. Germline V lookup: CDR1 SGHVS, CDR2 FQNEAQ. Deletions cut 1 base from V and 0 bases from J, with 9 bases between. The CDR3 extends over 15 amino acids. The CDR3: CASSLVVTTNYGYTF. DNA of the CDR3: TGTGCCAGCAGCTTAGTGGTGACAACTAACTATGGCTACACCTTC. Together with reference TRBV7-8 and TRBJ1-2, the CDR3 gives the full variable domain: GAGVSQSPRYKVAKRGQDVALRCDPISGHVSLFWYQQALGQGPEFLTYFQNEAQLDKSGLPSDRFFAERPEGSVSTLKIQRTQQEDSAVYLCASSLVVTTNYGYTFGSGTRLTVV.

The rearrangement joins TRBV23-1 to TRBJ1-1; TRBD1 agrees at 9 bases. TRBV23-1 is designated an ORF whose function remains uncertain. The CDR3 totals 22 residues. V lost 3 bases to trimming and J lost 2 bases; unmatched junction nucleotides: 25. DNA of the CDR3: TGCGCCAGCAGTCAGCCTACCGGGACAGGGTTTCTCAATGGGCCCCGAAACACTGAAGCTTTCTTT. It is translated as CASSQPTGTGFLNGPRNTEAFF.

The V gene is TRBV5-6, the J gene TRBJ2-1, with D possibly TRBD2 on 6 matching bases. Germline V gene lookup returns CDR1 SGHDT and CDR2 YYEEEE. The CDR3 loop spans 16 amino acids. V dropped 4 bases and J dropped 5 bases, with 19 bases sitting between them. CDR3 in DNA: TGTGCCAGCAGCCCTCGTCGCGGGGCGGGTAACAATGAGCAGTTCTTC. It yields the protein CASSPRRGAGNNEQFF.

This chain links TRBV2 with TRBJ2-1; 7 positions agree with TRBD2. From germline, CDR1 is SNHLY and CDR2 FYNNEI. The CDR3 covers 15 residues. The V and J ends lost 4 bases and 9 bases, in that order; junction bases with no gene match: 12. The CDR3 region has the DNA TGTGCCAGCAGTGTACGAGGGAGGGCCGGGGGTGAGCAGTTCTTC. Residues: CASSVRGRAGGEQFF.

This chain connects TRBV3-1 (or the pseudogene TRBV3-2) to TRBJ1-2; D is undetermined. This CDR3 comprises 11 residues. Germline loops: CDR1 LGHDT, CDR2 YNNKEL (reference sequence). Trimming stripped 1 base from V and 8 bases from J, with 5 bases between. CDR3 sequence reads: CASSQARGYTF. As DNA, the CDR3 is TGTGCCAGCAGCCAAGCGCGGGGCTACACCTTC.

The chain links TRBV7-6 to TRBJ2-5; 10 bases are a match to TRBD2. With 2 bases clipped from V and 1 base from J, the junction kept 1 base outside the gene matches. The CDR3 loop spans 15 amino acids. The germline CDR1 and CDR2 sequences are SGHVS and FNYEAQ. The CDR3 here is CASSLLAGVQETQYF. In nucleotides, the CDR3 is TGTGCCAGCAGCTTACTAGCGGGAGTCCAAGAGACCCAGTACTTC.

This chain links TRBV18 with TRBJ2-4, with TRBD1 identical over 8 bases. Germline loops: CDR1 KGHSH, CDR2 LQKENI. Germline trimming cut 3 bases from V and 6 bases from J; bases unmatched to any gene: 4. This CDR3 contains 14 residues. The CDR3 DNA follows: TGTGCCAGCTCACCTGGACAGGGATTAAACATTCAGTACTTC. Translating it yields CASSPGQGLNIQYF.

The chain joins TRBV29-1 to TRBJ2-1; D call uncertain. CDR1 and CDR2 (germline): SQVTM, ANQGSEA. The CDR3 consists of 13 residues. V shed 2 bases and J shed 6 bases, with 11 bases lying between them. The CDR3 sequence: CSVEKIHSNEQFF. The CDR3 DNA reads TGCAGCGTTGAAAAAATCCACTCCAATGAGCAGTTCTTC.